This T cell receptor beta chain emerged from a study of blood T cell repertoires in COVID-19 (dated by TCRdb to 2018 to 2020). Regarding the complete study: Samples covering the acute and convalescent phases of COVID-19 were provided by collaborators in the United States, Italy and Spain. The repertoires were made available in a free public database intended to serve as a resource for research on the immune response to SARS-CoV-2. The dataset comprised deeply sampled blood TCRbeta repertoires from subjects exposed to, actively infected with, or recovered from COVID-19. Sample metadata almost always included a de-identified subject ID, COVID-19 status, age in years and sex. The material from the prospective study consisted of cDNA or gDNA derived from T cells, B-cell-depleted T cells, or PBMCs. Where HLA class I and class II types were available, the types were taken from metadata supplied by the sample provider, not from assay-based typing. Samples were obtained from the ongoing ImmuneRACE study (first 160 participants) and from 1,254 subjects provided by 6 global collaborators.

Study-wide findings and limitations: The quantity of clinical and demographic metadata differed by source and by participant and was supplied without curation.

TCRbeta CDR3 regions were amplified from genomic DNA using the immunoSEQ Assay, a bias-controlled multiplex PCR. In the authors' own workflow: Within the assay, amplification of reference gene primers was used to estimate how many nucleated cells each sample contained. To quantify the absolute abundance of each unique TCRbeta CDR3 rearrangement, sequence reads were collapsed and filtered. For each sample, productive Simpson clonality was calculated by taking the square root of Simpson's diversity index across productive rearrangements. The table comes from immuneACCESS by way of TCRdb, which keeps in-frame sequences with V and J called. Part of the clones is missing from these tables; in studies checked, under half for an unresolved V gene and the rest for unknown reasons. The V and J calls and the clone size are those of that table, but D and trimming were determined from the DNA. A total of some 250,000 clones appear in this sample, roughly four fifths of them only once. Jointly, the top ten make up roughly a tenth of the sample.

Sequences SGHVS (CDR1) and FNYEAQ (CDR2) are obtained from the germline V gene. The germline V end is reduced by 1 base and the J end by 6 bases; junction bases left unmatched: 6. Measured from the cysteine to the phenylalanine, the CDR3 is 15 residues long. Only the CDR3 portion is preserved as DNA: 45 bases, with reading frame beginning at the first base. Each collaborating institution followed its own protocols to collect whole blood in K2EDTA tubes. Collaborator samples were shipped for TCRbeta analysis as frozen whole blood, isolated PBMCs, or DNA extracted from either sample type. As regards this clone: Its antigen remains unidentified. No base-level quality is on record; no much larger clone is a single base apart.

The clonotype comes from a woman older than 75 with acute or convalescent COVID-19. The sample was peripheral blood. The chain links TRBV7-6 with TRBJ2-3, with 8 bases in between that match TRBD2. The CDR3 region reads CASSLGAGGIDTQYF. The DNA reads TGTGCCAGCAGCTTAGGGGCGGGGGGTATCGATACGCAGTATTTT.